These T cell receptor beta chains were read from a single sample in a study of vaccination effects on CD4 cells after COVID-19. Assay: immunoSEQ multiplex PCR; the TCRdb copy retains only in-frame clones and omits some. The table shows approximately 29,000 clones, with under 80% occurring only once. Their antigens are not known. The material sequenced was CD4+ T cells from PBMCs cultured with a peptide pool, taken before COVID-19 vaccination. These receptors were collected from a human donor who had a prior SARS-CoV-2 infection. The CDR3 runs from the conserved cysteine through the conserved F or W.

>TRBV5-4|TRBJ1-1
CASSLYDRGNTEAFF
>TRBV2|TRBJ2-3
CASSTDKNTYTQYF
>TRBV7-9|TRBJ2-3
CASSTYFLAGRGDTQYF
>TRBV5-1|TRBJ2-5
CASSRDRGETQYF
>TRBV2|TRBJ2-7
CAGGVRDEQYF
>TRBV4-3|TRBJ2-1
CASSQDRASDEQFF
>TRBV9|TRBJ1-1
CASSVGGGHTEAFF
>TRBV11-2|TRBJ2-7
CASSGGVRSYEQYF
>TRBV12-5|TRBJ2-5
CASGTGLAETQYF
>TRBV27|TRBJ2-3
CASSFTSKGDTQYF
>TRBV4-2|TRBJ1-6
CASSQTERGLGSPLHF
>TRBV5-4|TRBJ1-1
CASSLLGGGMNTEAFF
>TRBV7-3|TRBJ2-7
CASSPTPGDSYEQYF
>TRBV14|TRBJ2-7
CASSQSPETYEQYF
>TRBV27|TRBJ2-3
CASSPPPGTGLYTQYF
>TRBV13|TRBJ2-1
CASGQGLAGHEQFF
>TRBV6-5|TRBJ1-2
CASRTGGTNYGYTF
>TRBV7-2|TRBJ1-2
CASIPDRGRDYGYTF
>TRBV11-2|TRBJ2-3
CASSMTVGDSTDTQYF
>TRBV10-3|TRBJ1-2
CAISGQVNYGYTF
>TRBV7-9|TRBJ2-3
CASSLGLKAGGRWYTQYF
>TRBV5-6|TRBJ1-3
CASSFTQGNTIYF
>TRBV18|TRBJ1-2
CASSPYTRGQGDRGYTF
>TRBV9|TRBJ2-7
CASSAGTGWQYEQYF
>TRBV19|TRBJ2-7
CASRRRGSGNEQYF
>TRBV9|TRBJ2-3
CASSIAGTSWKDTQYF
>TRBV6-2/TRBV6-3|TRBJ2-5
CASSSIGETQYF
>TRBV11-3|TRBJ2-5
CASSVGIGETQYF
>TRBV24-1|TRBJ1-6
CATSERRNSPLHF
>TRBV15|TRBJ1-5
CATASLGYSNQPQHF
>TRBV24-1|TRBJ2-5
CATSDLGTGQETQYF
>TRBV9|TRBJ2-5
CASSVASGRGQQETQYF
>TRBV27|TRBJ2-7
CASSLGPDPGSGYEQYF
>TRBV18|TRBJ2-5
CASSPRLGLAEETQYF
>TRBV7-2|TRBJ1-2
CASSKFMGGLSDGYTF
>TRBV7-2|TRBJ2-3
CASSSRDKTDTQYF
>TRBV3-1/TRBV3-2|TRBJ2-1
CASRDGRTYNEQFF
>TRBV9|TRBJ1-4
CASSTTGREKLFF
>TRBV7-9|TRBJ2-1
CASRSPAGYNEQFF
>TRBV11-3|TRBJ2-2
CASSAGTGDTGELFF